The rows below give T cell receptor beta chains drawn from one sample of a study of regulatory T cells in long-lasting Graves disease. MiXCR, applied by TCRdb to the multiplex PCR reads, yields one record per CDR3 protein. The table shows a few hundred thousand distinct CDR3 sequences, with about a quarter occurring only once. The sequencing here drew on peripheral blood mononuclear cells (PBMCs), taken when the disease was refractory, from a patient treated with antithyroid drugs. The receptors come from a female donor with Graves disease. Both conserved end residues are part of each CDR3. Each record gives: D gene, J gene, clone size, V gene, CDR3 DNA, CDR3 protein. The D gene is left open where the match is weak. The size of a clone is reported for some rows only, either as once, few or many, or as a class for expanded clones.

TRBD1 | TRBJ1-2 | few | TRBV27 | TGTGCCAGCAGTTTCGGAGACAGGGTGGATGGCTACACCTTC | CASSFGDRVDGYTF
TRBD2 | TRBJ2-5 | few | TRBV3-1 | TGTGCCAGCAGCCAAGAAGGTCTAGCGGGATGGGATTTCCAAGAGACCCAGTACTTC | CASSQEGLAGWDFQETQYF
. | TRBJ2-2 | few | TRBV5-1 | TGCGCCAGCAGCTTCCGAGACGGACGGAGCACCGGGGAGCTGTTTTTT | CASSFRDGRSTGELFF
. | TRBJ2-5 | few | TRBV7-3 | TGTGCCAGCAGCTCATCAATTGAGGAGACCCAGTACTTC | CASSSSIEETQYF
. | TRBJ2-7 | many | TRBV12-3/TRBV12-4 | TGTGCCAGCAAGATAAGCCACGAGCAGTACTTC | CASKISHEQYF
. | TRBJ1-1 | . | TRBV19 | TGTGCCAGTTATCGGAACACTGAAGCTTTCTTT | CASYRNTEAFF
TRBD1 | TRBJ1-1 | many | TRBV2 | TGTGCCAGTAGGACAGGGGGCGATGAAGCTTTCTTT | CASRTGGDEAFF
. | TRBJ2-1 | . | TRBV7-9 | TGTGCCAGCAGCTCCCACTACAATGAGCAGTTCTTC | CASSSHYNEQFF
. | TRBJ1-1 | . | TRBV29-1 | TGCAGCGTTGAACCACCCCCCCGGGGGGGCCACACTGAAGCTTTCTTT | CSVEPPPRGGHTEAFF
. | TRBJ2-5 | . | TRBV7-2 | TGTGCCAGCAGCTTTAATCCAATCTCCCCGGAGACCCAGTACTTC | CASSFNPISPETQYF
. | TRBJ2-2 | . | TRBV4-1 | TGCGCCAGCAGCCAAGAGGGGGGCCTTGGGGAGCTGTTTTTT | CASSQEGGLGELFF
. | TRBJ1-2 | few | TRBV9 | TGTGCCAGCAGCGTAGCTTCGCAGAAATCCTACTATGGCTACACCTTC | CASSVASQKSYYGYTF
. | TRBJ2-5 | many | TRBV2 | TGTGCCAGCAGAGGGACCAAGTACCAAGAGACCCAGTACTTC | CASRGTKYQETQYF
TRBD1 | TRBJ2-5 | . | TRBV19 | TGTGCCAGTAGTATACCCGGGACAGGACAAGAGACCCAGTACTTC | CASSIPGTGQETQYF
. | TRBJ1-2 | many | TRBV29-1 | TGCAGCGTTGAAGGCAGGGGCGCCTATGGCTACACCTTC | CSVEGRGAYGYTF
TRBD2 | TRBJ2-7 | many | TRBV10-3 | TGTGCCATCCGGTCTAGCGGGAACTCCTACGAGCAGTACTTC | CAIRSSGNSYEQYF
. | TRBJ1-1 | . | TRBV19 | TGTGCCAGTATCCGAGGGGAGTCTCCCAACCCCACTGAAGCTTTCTTT | CASIRGESPNPTEAFF
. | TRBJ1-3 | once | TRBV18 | TGTGCCAGCTCACCACCGCAGCTTCGCTCTGGAAACACCATATATTTT | CASSPPQLRSGNTIYF
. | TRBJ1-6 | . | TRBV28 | TGTGCCAGCAGTTTCCTCGGCAGGGACTATAATTCACCCCTCCACTTT | CASSFLGRDYNSPLHF
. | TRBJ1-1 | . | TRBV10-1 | TGCGCCAGCGTCGACAGGAACACTGAAGCTTTCTTT | CASVDRNTEAFF
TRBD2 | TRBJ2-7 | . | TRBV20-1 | TGCAGTGCTAAATGGACTAGCGGCTACGAGCAGTACTTC | CSAKWTSGYEQYF
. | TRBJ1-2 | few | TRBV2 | TGTGCCAGCATTCCTGGAGCGGCTCCTACTTTTAACTATGGCTACACCTTC | CASIPGAAPTFNYGYTF
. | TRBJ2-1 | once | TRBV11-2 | TGTGCCAGCAGCTATATTACTAATGAGCAGTTCTTC | CASSYITNEQFF
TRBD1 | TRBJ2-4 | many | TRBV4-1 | TGCGCCAGCAGCCAAGCTGGGACAGGGCTGGCCAAAAACATTCAGTACTTC | CASSQAGTGLAKNIQYF
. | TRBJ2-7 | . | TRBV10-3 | TGTGCCATCAGTGAGTCGGGGCTGGCCGAGCAGTACTTC | CAISESGLAEQYF
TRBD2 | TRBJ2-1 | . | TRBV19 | TGTGCCAGTACCCTAACTAGAGCGGGAGGGCGGAATGAGCAGTTCTTC | CASTLTRAGGRNEQFF
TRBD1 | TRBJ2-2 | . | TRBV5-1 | TGCGCCAGCAGCTTGGACAGGGGGCTTACCGGGGAGCTGTTTTTT | CASSLDRGLTGELFF
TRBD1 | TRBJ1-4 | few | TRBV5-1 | TGCGCCAGCAGCTTGGATAACAGGGGAAGGGGTGAAAAACTGTTTTTT | CASSLDNRGRGEKLFF
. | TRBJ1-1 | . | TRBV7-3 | TGTGCCAGCAGCTTAACCCCGGGGACGGTTGAAGCTTTCTTT | CASSLTPGTVEAFF
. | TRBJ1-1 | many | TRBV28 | TGTGCCAGCAGTTTATATGGGGGGCGGGGCGCGGGGACTGAAGCTTTCTTT | CASSLYGGRGAGTEAFF
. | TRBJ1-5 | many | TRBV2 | TGTGCCAGCAGTGAGAGTAGGTGGGGCAATCAGCCCCAGCATTTT | CASSESRWGNQPQHF
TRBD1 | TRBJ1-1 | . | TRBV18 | TGTGCCAGCTCACCACCGACAGGGGAAAACACTGAAGCTTTCTTT | CASSPPTGENTEAFF
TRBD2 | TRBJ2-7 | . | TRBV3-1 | TGTGCCAGCAGCCAAGATACGGGACTAGGCTACGAGCAGTACTTC | CASSQDTGLGYEQYF
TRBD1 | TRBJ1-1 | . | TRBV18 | TGTGCCAGCTCACAGGACAGGGGGCCTGGTACTGAAGCTTTCTTT | CASSQDRGPGTEAFF
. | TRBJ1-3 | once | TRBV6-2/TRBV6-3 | TGTGCCAGCAGTTACGTGGGTTTAGGTAGAAACACCATATATTTT | CASSYVGLGRNTIYF
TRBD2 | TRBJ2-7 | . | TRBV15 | TGTGCCACCAGCAGAGGACTAGCGGGTCAATCCTACGAGCAGTACTTC | CATSRGLAGQSYEQYF
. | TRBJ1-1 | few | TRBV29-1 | TGCAGCGTTGACCCGGCAGGGAGGACTGAAGCTTTCTTT | CSVDPAGRTEAFF
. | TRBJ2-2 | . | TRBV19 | TGTGCCAGTAGTATAGTAGGGAATTCCGGGGAGCTGTTTTTT | CASSIVGNSGELFF
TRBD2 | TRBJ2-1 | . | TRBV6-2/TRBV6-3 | TGTGCCAGCACCATGGTCAGCGGGAGGAGGAATGAGCAGTTCTTC | CASTMVSGRRNEQFF
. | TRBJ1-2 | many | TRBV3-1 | TGTGCCAGCAGCCGGCCCGGCTATGGCTACACCTTC | CASSRPGYGYTF
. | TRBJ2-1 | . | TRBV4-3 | TGCGCCAGCAGCCTGGTTTTGGGGAATGAGCAGTTCTTC | CASSLVLGNEQFF
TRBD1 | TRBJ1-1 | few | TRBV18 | TGTGCCAGCTCACCACAAACAGGGGCAAACACTGAAGCTTTCTTT | CASSPQTGANTEAFF
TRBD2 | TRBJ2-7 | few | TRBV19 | TGTGCCAGTAGCGTGACTAGCGGGAGTGGATACGAGCAGTACTTC | CASSVTSGSGYEQYF
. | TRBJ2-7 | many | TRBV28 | TGTGCCAGCAGTTTATGGCCCTACGAGCAGTACTTC | CASSLWPYEQYF
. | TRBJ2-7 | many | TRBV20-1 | TGCAGTCCAGGGGAGGAGGGGTCGGTGCAGTACTTC | CSPGEEGSVQYF
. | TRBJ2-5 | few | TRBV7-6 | TGTGCCAGCAGCTACGGACTAAGCGGGACAAGTCCGGAGACCCAGTACTTC | CASSYGLSGTSPETQYF
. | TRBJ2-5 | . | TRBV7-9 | TGTGCCAGCAGCACCCCCACCCGGTCGTTGCCCCGCCAAGAGACCCAGTACTTC | CASSTPTRSLPRQETQYF
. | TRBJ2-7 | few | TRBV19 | TGTGCCAGTATGAGCCGGGGCGGGTCAGGCCAACGCGAGCAGTACTTC | CASMSRGGSGQREQYF
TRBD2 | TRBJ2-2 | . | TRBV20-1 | TGCAGTGCGCGGACTAGCGGGAATCTATATACCGGGGAGCTGTTTTTT | CSARTSGNLYTGELFF
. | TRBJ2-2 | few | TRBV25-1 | TGTGCCAGCAGTGACCGACTAGGCGGGTCGGGCACCGGGGAGCTGTTTTTT | CASSDRLGGSGTGELFF
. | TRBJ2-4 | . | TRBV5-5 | TGTGCCAGCAGCCCGGGATTATTAGCCAAAAACATTCAGTACTTC | CASSPGLLAKNIQYF
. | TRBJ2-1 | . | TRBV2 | TGTGCCAGCAGCGCCCTAGCGTCCAGCTCCTACAATGAGCAGTTCTTC | CASSALASSSYNEQFF
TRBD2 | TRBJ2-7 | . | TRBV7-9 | TGTGCCAGCAGCTTACAAAGCGGGAGTGGTAATTACGAGCAGTACTTC | CASSLQSGSGNYEQYF
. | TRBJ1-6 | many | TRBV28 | TGTGCCAGCAGACCCGTCGCGGGATCGGTTAATTCACCCCTCCACTTT | CASRPVAGSVNSPLHF
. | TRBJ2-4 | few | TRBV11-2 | TGTGCCAGCAGCTTAGATTTAGTTTGGGTTCCTCTAGCCAAAAACATTCAGTACTTC | CASSLDLVWVPLAKNIQYF